The rows below give T cell receptor beta chains drawn from one sample of a study of metastatic and nonmetastatic thyroid tumors. TCRdb re-clonotyped the PCR reads via MiXCR. The sample lists approximately 34,000 clones; 16% were seen once. Material: blood. The receptors stem from a female donor with papillary thyroid cancer or a benign thyroid nodule (not recorded which). Some clones in this sample may be carry-over from other donors' samples. Both conserved end residues are part of each CDR3. Each record gives: V gene, J gene, clone size, D gene, CDR3 protein, CDR3 DNA. D genes are given only for firm matches. Clone size is given for some rows only: seen once, a few or many times, or a class if the clone is expanded.

V: TRBV28; J: TRBJ2-5; size: many; D: TRBD2; CDR3: CASSSGTILMTQYF; DNA: TGTGCCAGCAGTTCTGGGACTATTCTCATGACCCAGTACTTC
V: TRBV20-1; J: TRBJ2-7; size: -; D: TRBD1; CDR3: CSARDEGTGGEQYF; DNA: TGCAGTGCTAGAGATGAAGGGACAGGGGGCGAGCAGTACTTC
V: TRBV7-3; J: TRBJ2-2; size: many; D: -; CDR3: CASSPHPTGELFF; DNA: TGTGCCAGCAGTCCACACCCCACCGGGGAGCTGTTTTTT
V: TRBV19; J: TRBJ1-5; size: few; D: -; CDR3: CASSIGGSNQPQHF; DNA: TGTGCCAGTAGTATTGGGGGAAGCAATCAGCCCCAGCATTTT
V: TRBV30; J: TRBJ1-5; size: many; D: TRBD1; CDR3: CAWSQQTGGSQPQHF; DNA: TGTGCCTGGAGCCAGCAAACAGGGGGAAGTCAGCCCCAGCATTTT
V: TRBV2; J: TRBJ2-1; size: many; D: TRBD2; CDR3: CASRRETSGNNEQFF; DNA: TGTGCCAGCCGGAGGGAGACTAGCGGGAACAATGAGCAGTTCTTC
V: TRBV6-2/TRBV6-3; J: TRBJ1-2; size: many; D: TRBD1; CDR3: CASSYGDRVSYGYTF; DNA: TGTGCCAGCAGTTATGGGGACAGGGTATCGTATGGCTACACCTTC
V: TRBV27; J: TRBJ2-5; size: -; D: -; CDR3: CASRFQVEETQYF; DNA: TGTGCCAGCAGGTTCCAGGTGGAAGAGACCCAGTACTTC
V: TRBV27; J: TRBJ2-7; size: -; D: -; CDR3: CASRPGTIGGGEHYF; DNA: TGTGCCAGCAGGCCGGGAACTATCGGGGGCGGCGAGCATTACTTC
V: TRBV2; J: TRBJ2-1; size: many; D: -; CDR3: CASSPWEHEQFF; DNA: TGTGCCAGCAGTCCCTGGGAGCATGAGCAGTTCTTC
V: TRBV6-2/TRBV6-3; J: TRBJ2-3; size: many; D: -; CDR3: CASSYSIRVLPDTQYF; DNA: TGTGCCAGCAGTTACTCAATAAGGGTTTTGCCAGATACGCAGTATTTT
V: TRBV5-1; J: TRBJ2-5; size: many; D: -; CDR3: CASSWAGGTQETQYF; DNA: TGCGCCAGCAGCTGGGCAGGGGGGACTCAAGAGACCCAGTACTTC
V: TRBV28; J: TRBJ2-7; size: many; D: TRBD1; CDR3: CASSFPGTGGDEQYF; DNA: TGTGCCAGCAGTTTCCCCGGGACAGGGGGTGACGAGCAGTACTTC
V: TRBV12-3/TRBV12-4; J: TRBJ2-5; size: many; D: -; CDR3: CASSLAGKETQYF; DNA: TGTGCCAGCAGTTTAGCAGGGAAGGAGACCCAGTACTTC
V: TRBV5-8; J: TRBJ2-5; size: many; D: -; CDR3: CASRTGAGVLTQETQYF; DNA: TGTGCCAGCAGAACGGGGGCAGGGGTCTTAACCCAAGAGACCCAGTACTTC
V: TRBV12-3/TRBV12-4; J: TRBJ1-3; size: many; D: -; CDR3: CASSIAEGNTIYF; DNA: TGTGCCAGCAGCATCGCGGAGGGAAACACCATATATTTT